This is a list of T cell receptor beta chains from one sample in a study of T-cell reconstitution after alpha-beta-depleted transplantation in children. TCRdb processed the PCR reads anew with MiXCR; each CDR3 protein has one entry. The sample lists about 98,000 distinct CDR3 sequences; around a quarter were seen once. The starting material was PBMCs, obtained before TCRalphabeta/CD19-depleted stem cell transplant. Source of these receptors: a boy aged 2 to 9 with acute lymphoblastic leukemia, due to receive a stem cell transplant. Each CDR3 is given with its conserved first and last residue. The order of the fields is J gene, clone size, D gene, V gene, CDR3 DNA, CDR3 protein. The D gene is left open where the match is weak. Clone size is stated in some rows and not others, as once, few, many or a class when expanded.

J gene: TRBJ1-5; clone size: .; D gene: .; V gene: TRBV6-1; CDR3 DNA: TGTGCCAGCGGCCGGGACAGCAATCAGCCCCAGCATTTT; CDR3 protein: CASGRDSNQPQHF
J gene: TRBJ2-3; clone size: few; D gene: .; V gene: TRBV11-2; CDR3 DNA: TGTGCCAGCAGCTTAGATCCTCTCAGGGTGAATACGCAGTATTTT; CDR3 protein: CASSLDPLRVNTQYF
J gene: TRBJ2-3; clone size: .; D gene: .; V gene: TRBV12-3/TRBV12-4; CDR3 DNA: TGTGCCAGCAGCCGAAGGGGGGCAGCGCCCCCAGATACGCAGTATTTT; CDR3 protein: CASSRRGAAPPDTQYF
J gene: TRBJ1-3; clone size: .; D gene: TRBD1; V gene: TRBV12-3/TRBV12-4; CDR3 DNA: TGTGCCAGCAGTCGACAGGGGGCCTCTGGAAACACCATATATTTT; CDR3 protein: CASSRQGASGNTIYF
J gene: TRBJ2-7; clone size: .; D gene: .; V gene: TRBV21-1; CDR3 DNA: TGTGCCAGCCGTTACACTAGCGGGAGATGCGAGCAGTACTTC; CDR3 protein: CASRYTSGRCEQYF
J gene: TRBJ1-5; clone size: .; D gene: TRBD1; V gene: TRBV7-8; CDR3 DNA: TGTGCCAGCAGCTCGCAGGGGGCCCGGAATCAGCCCCAGCATTTT; CDR3 protein: CASSSQGARNQPQHF
J gene: TRBJ2-7; clone size: few; D gene: .; V gene: TRBV5-5; CDR3 DNA: TGTGCCAGCAGCTTCAACGGCTACGAGCAGTACTTC; CDR3 protein: CASSFNGYEQYF
J gene: TRBJ2-1; clone size: .; D gene: TRBD2; V gene: TRBV7-2; CDR3 DNA: TGTGCCAGCAAGCTGGCGGGAGGGCCTTACAATGAGCAGTTCTTC; CDR3 protein: CASKLAGGPYNEQFF
J gene: TRBJ1-3; clone size: .; D gene: .; V gene: TRBV7-8; CDR3 DNA: TGTGCCAGCAGCCAAGAGTGGGGGTCAGACACCATATATTTT; CDR3 protein: CASSQEWGSDTIYF
J gene: TRBJ2-2; clone size: .; D gene: .; V gene: TRBV29-1; CDR3 DNA: TGCAGCGTTGAACCGGAGGGGCACACCGGGGAGCTGTTTTTT; CDR3 protein: CSVEPEGHTGELFF